The clone carrying this T cell receptor beta chain appeared once. Its antigen is as yet unknown. This entry comes from a study of shared clonotypes between healthy human individuals. Study summary: Three CD4 naive, three CD4 memory, two CD8 naive and one CD8 memory plate were used per donor. Study-wide findings and caveats: Generation of non-shared clonotypes was less probable than generation of clonotypes shared by all four donors.

Some clones are missing from TCRdb's copy, which holds only in-frame ones; the method was immunoSEQ multiplex PCR. The repertoire includes over 300,000 clones, more than 75% of them detected once, and around 16% sits in the top ten. Germline values: CDR1 MNHEY, CDR2 SMNVEV (reference sequence). Deletions cut 7 bases from V and 0 bases from J, with 17 bases between. This CDR3 is built from 16 residues. This receptor was obtained from a man aged 18 to 29 in good health. V is TRBV27 and J is TRBJ2-3, with D tentatively TRBD1 or TRBD2 (6 bases each). The sequencing sample was made of memory CD8+ T cells sorted from blood. Subset of the sample: CD45RO+ cells pooled with CCR7-negative TemRA cells. DNA of the CDR3: TGTGCCAGCACTCGGGGGCAGTTCCTTAGCACAGATACGCAGTATTTT. This translates into CASTRGQFLSTDTQYF.